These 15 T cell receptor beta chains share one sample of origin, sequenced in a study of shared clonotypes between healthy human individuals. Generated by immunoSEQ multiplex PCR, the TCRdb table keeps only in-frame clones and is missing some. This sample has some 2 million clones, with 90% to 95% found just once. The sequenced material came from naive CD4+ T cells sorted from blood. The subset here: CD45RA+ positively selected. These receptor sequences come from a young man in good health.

CDR3 sequence (DNA): TGCGCCAGCAGCTTGGGGCGGACTAGCGGGACCGACATTCAGTACTTC. Protein sequence: CASSLGRTSGTDIQYF. The chain carries TRBV5-1 and TRBJ2-4; 12 nucleotides agree with TRBD2. V trimming: 0 bases; J trimming: 8 bases; junction bases outside the gene matches: 6. The CDR3 totals 16 residues. The germline V gene encodes CDR1 SGHRS and CDR2 YFSETQ. Drawing the rest from reference TRBV5-1 and TRBJ2-4, the complete variable domain is KAGVTQTPRYLIKTRGQQVTLSCSPISGHRSVSWYQQTPGQGLQFLFEYFSETQRNKGNFPGRFSGRQFSNSRSEMNVSTLELGDSALYLCASSLGRTSGTDIQYFGAGTRLSVL.

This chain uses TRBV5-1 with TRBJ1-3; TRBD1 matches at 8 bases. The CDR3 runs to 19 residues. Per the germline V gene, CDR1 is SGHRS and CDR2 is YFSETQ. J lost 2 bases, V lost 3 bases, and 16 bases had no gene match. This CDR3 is CASSSRDRRYDAPGNTIYF. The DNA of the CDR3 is TGCGCCAGCAGCTCCCGGGACAGGCGGTACGACGCGCCTGGAAACACCATATATTTT.

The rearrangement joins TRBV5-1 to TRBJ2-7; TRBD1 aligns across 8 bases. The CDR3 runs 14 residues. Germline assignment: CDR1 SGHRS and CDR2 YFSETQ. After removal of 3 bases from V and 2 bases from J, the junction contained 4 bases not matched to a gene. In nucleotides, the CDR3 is TGCGCCAGCAGCTGGACAGGGTTGGCCTACGAGCAGTACTTC. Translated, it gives CASSWTGLAYEQYF. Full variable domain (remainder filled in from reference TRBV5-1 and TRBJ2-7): KAGVTQTPRYLIKTRGQQVTLSCSPISGHRSVSWYQQTPGQGLQFLFEYFSETQRNKGNFPGRFSGRQFSNSRSEMNVSTLELGDSALYLCASSWTGLAYEQYFGPGTRLTVT.

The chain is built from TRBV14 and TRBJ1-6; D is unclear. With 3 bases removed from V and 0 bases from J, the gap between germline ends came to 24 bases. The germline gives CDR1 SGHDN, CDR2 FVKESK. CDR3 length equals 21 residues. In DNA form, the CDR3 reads TGTGCCAGCAGCCAGGCCCCCACGGGAAAGGCCTCGAGCTCCTATAATTCACCCCTCCACTTT. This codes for CASSQAPTGKASSSYNSPLHF.

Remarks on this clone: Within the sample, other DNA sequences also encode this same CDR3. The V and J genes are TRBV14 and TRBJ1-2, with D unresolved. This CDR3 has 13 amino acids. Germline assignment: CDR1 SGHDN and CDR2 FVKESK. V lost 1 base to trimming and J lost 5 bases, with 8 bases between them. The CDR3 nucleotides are TGTGCCAGCAGCCAAGTTCGGGGATATGGCTACACCTTC. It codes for CASSQVRGYGYTF.

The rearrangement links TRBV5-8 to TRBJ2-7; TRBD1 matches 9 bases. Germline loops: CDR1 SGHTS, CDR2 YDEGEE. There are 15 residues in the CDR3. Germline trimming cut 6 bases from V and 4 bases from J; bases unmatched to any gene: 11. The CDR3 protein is CASTQTGTGTYEQYF. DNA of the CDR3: TGTGCCAGCACCCAAACCGGGACAGGGACTTACGAGCAGTACTTC.

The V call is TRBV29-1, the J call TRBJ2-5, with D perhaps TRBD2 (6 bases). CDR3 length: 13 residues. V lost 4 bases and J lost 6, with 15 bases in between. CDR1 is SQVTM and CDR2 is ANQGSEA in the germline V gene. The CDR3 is CSVAGVWGKTQYF. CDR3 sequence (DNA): TGCAGCGTTGCGGGGGTTTGGGGGAAGACCCAGTACTTC. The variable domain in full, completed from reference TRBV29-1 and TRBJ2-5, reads SAVISQKPSRDICQRGTSLTIQCQVDSQVTMMFWYRQQPGQSLTLIATANQGSEATYESGFVIDKFPISRPNLTFSTLTVSNMSPEDSSIYLCSVAGVWGKTQYFGPGTRLLVL.

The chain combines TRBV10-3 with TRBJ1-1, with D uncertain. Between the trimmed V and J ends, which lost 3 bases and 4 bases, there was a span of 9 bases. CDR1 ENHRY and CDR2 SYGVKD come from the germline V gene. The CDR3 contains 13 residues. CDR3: CAISEFRATEAFF. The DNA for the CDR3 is TGTGCCATCAGTGAATTCCGTGCCACTGAAGCTTTCTTT.

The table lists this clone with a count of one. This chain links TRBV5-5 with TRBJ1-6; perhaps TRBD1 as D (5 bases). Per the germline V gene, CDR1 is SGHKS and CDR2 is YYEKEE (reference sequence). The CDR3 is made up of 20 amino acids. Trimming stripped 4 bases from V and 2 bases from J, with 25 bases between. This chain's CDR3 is CASSAGQGSPNGAYNSPLHF. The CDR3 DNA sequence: TGTGCCAGCAGCGCAGGCCAGGGTTCCCCCAATGGGGCCTATAATTCACCCCTCCACTTT. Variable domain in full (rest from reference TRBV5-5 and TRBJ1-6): DAGVTQSPTHLIKTRGQQVTLRCSPISGHKSVSWYQQVLGQGPQFIFQYYEKEERGRGNFPDRFSARQFPNYSSELNVNALLLGDSALYLCASSAGQGSPNGAYNSPLHFGNGTRLTVT.

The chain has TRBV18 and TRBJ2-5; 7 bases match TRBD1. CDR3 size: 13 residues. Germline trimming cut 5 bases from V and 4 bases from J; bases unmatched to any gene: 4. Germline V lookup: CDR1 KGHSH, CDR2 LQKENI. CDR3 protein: CASSTGQRETQYF. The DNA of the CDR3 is TGTGCCAGCTCAACGGGACAGAGAGAGACCCAGTACTTC.

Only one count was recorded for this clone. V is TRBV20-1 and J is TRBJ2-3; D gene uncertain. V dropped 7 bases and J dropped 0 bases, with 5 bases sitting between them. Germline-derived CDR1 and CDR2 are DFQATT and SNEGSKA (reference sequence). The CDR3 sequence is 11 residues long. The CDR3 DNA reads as TGCAGTGGTAGTAGCACAGATACGCAGTATTTT. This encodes CSGSSTDTQYF.

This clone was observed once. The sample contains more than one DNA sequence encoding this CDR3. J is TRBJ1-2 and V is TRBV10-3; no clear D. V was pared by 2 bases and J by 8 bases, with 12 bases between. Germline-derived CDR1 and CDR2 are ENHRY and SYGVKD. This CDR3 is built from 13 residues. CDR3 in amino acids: CAISEGREYGYTF. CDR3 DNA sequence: TGTGCCATCAGTGAGGGTAGAGAGTACGGCTACACCTTC.

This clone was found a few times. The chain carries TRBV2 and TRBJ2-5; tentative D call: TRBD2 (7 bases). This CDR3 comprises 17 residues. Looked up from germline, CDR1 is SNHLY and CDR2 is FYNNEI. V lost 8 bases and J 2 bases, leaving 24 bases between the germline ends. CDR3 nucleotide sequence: TGTGCCAGCTCACAAGCACCCGGGGGGCTGCGGCAAGAGACCCAGTACTTC. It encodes CASSQAPGGLRQETQYF.

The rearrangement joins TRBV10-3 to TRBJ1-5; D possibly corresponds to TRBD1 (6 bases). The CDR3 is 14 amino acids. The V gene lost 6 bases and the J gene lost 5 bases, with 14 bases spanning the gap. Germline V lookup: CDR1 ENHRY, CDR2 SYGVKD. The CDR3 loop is CAIRRAQGDQPQHF. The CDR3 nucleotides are TGTGCCATCAGAAGGGCACAGGGCGATCAGCCCCAGCATTTT.

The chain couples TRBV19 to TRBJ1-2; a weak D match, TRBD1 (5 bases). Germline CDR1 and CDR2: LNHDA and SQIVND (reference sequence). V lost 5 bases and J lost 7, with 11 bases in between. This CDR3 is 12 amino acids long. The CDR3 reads CASSPREAGYTF. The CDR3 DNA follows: TGTGCCAGTAGTCCCAGGGAGGCTGGCTACACCTTC.